The clone carrying this T cell receptor (beta chain) was found a few times. The antigen remains unidentified. The protocol was immunoSEQ multiplex PCR, while the TCRdb copy is restricted to in-frame clones and leaves out a portion. The top ten clones hold about 15% of a sample with about 21,000 clones, around 80% of them seen once. The sample is drawn from a study of OX40 agonist ivuxolimab in advanced cancers. The wider study: Melanoma, hepatocellular carcinoma, head and neck or renal cell cancer occurred in dose-escalation patients. Three patients got partial responses; one had hepatocellular carcinoma and two had cutaneous melanoma.

Points from the study as a whole: CD4+ T cells averaged fewer expanded clones than CD8+ T cells.

This sequence was found in an adult with an advanced solid tumor such as melanoma, head and neck, liver or kidney cancer. The sequenced sample was CD4+ or CD8+ T cells sorted from blood, obtained in a trial of the OX40 agonist ivuxolimab.

CDR3 bases: TGTGCCAGCAGCTTATCAGGAACCACCGGGGAGCTGTTTTTT. It is translated as CASSLSGTTGELFF. The chain joins TRBV7-3 to TRBJ2-2, with D uncertain. Germline V gene data show CDR1 as SGHTA and CDR2 as FQGTGA. Trimming stripped 2 bases from V and 4 bases from J, with 8 bases between. CDR3 size: 14 residues.